This paragraph reports one T cell receptor beta chain. The antigen is unknown. This entry belongs to a study of Ad26.COV2.S vaccination and SARS-CoV-2 variants. In the study overall: Administration of Ad26.COV2.S was intramuscular, either once or twice 56 days apart. Study-level findings and limits: The study found higher spike-specific TCR breadth in vaccine than placebo recipients.

Sequencing was performed with immunoSEQ multiplex PCR; in TCRdb, only in-frame clones are kept and a portion is missing. The profile shows 450,000 to 550,000 clones, nearly 90% of them singletons. Treatment defined: 15 to 20 received Ad26.COV2.S at low or high dose, single or two shots; roughly 5 received placebo; per-sample allocation not given. Sampling was performed 63 days after the first vaccine or placebo injection. The donor's status was that of an adult aged 18-55 years in Boston. This specimen consisted of peripheral blood, obtained in a trial of Ad26.COV2.S vaccine versus placebo. The origin of this receptor is a person between 18 and 60 years old who received the Ad26.COV2.S COVID-19 vaccine or a placebo.

In DNA, the CDR3 is TGTGCCAGCAGATGGGACAGGGGCTCCTACGAGCAGTACGTC. It encodes CASRWDRGSYEQYV. The rearrangement links TRBV21-1 to TRBJ2-7; the tabulated D call, TRBD1, remains unverified against the DNA. TRBV21-1 is a pseudogene locus. This CDR3 is built from 14 residues.